This TCR beta chain was observed in a study of cytomegalovirus exposure and HLA in healthy donors. Study summary: T cells numbering about 180 million yielded around 120 million unique TCR beta sequences in an earlier analysis. The study, taken as a whole, reports: In an earlier analysis, productive rearrangement rates for most beta V segments clustered near 90% or 30%. Cytomegalovirus-associated TCR beta chains were listed, numbering some 170.

While unrecorded immune exposures were likely, the donors were nominally healthy when sampled. On this clone itself: Its antigen is not identified.

It was with 60 Vbeta and 13 Jbeta primers that the PCR ran. Sequencing was performed with immunoSEQ multiplex PCR; in TCRdb, only in-frame clones are kept and a portion is missing. The table lists 150,000 to 200,000 clones, approximately 82% of them singletons. The CDR3 is made up of 18 amino acids. In germline, CDR1 is SGDLS, CDR2 YYNGEE. The trim removed 0 bases at V and 0 bases at J, leaving 5 bases unmatched. The source of this sequence is a woman in her late teens or twenties in good health and CMV-seropositive. The specimen sequenced was PBMCs. The J gene is TRBJ2-6, the V gene TRBV9; 8 bases align to TRBD1. The chain's CDR3 is CASSVGGTGISGANVLTF. In DNA, the CDR3 is TGTGCCAGCAGCGTAGGCGGGACAGGTATCTCTGGGGCCAACGTCCTGACTTTC.